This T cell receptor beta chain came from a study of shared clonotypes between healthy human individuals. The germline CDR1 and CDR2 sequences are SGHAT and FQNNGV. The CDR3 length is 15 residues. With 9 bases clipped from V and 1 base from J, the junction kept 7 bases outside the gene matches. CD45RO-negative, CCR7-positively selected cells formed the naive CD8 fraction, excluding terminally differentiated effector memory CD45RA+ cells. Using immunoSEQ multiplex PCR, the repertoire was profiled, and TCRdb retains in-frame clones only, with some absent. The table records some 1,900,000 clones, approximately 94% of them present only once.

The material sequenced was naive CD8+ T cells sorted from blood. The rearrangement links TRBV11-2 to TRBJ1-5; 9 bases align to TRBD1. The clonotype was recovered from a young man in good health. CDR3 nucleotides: TGTGCCAGAAATGGGACAGGGCCCAGCAATCAGCCCCAGCATTTT. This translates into CARNGTGPSNQPQHF.